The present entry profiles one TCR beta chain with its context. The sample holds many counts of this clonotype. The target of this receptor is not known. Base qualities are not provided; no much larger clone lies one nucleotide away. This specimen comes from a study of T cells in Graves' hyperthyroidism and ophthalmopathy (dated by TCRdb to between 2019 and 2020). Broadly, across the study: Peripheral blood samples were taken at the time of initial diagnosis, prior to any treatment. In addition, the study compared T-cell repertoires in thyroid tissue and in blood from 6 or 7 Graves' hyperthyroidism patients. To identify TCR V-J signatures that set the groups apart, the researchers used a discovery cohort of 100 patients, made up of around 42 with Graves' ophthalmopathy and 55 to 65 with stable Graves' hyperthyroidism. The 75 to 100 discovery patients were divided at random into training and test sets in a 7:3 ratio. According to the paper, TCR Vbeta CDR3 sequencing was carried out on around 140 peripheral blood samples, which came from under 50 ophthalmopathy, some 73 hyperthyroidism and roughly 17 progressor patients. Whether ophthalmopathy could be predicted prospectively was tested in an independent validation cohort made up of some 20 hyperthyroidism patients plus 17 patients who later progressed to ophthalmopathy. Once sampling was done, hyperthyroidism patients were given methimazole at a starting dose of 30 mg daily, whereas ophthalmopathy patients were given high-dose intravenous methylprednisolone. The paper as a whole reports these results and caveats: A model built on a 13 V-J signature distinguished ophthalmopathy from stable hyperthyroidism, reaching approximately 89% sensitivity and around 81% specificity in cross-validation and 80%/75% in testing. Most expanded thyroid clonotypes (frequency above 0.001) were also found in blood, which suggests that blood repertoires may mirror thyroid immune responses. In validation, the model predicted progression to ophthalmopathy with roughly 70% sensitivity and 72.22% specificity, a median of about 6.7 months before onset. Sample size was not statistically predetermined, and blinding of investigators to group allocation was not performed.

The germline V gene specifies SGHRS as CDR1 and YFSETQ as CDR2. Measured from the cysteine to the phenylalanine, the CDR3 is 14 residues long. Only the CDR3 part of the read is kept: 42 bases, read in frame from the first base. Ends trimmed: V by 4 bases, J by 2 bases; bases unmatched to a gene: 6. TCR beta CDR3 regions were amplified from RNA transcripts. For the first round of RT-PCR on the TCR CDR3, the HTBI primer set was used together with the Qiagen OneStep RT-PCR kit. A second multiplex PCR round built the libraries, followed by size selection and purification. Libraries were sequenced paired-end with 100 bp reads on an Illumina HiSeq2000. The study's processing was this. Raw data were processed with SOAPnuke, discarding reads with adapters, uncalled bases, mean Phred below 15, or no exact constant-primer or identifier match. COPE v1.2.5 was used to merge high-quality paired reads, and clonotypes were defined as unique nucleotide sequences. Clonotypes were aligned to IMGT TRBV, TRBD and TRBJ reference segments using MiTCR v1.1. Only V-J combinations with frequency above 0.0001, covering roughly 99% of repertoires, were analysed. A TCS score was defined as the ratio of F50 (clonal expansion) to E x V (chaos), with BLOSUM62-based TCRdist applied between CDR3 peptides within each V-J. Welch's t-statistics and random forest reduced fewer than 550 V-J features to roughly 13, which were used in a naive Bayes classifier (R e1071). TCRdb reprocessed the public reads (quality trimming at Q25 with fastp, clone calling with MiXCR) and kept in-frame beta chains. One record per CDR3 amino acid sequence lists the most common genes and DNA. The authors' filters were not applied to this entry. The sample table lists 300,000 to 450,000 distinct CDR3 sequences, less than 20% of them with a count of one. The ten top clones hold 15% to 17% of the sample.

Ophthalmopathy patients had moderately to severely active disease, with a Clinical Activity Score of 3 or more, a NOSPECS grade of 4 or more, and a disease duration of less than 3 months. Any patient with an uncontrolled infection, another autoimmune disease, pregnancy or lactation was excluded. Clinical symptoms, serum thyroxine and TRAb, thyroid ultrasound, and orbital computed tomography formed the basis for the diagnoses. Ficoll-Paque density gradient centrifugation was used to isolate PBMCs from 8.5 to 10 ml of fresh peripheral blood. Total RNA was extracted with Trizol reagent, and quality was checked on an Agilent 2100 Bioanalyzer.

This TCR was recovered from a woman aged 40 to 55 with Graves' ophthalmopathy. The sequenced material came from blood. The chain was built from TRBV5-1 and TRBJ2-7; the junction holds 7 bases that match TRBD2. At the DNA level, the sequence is TGCGCCAGCAGCCCGAGCGGGATCCCCTACGAGCAGTACTTC. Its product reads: CASSPSGIPYEQYF.